This T cell receptor (beta chain) was identified during a study of response to subunit inactivated influenza vaccine. CDR3 size: 17 residues. Germline values: CDR1 DFQATT, CDR2 SNEGSKA (reference sequence). J lost 0 bases, V lost 4 bases, and 12 bases had no gene match. TCRdb reanalysed the RT-PCR reads using MiXCR and keeps one entry per CDR3 protein. The sample includes fewer than 800,000 distinct CDR3 sequences, around 16% of them seen just once. The chain joins TRBV20-1 to TRBJ2-3, with TRBD2 matching 8 bases. The TCR comes from a man aged 45-60 years who received an inactivated influenza vaccine. The material sequenced was PBMCs from blood, taken 11 to 12 days after vaccination. CDR3 DNA sequence: TGCAGTGCTAAACCCTTAGCGGGGTTTTCTAGCACAGATACGCAGTATTTT. Protein sequence: CSAKPLAGFSSTDTQYF.